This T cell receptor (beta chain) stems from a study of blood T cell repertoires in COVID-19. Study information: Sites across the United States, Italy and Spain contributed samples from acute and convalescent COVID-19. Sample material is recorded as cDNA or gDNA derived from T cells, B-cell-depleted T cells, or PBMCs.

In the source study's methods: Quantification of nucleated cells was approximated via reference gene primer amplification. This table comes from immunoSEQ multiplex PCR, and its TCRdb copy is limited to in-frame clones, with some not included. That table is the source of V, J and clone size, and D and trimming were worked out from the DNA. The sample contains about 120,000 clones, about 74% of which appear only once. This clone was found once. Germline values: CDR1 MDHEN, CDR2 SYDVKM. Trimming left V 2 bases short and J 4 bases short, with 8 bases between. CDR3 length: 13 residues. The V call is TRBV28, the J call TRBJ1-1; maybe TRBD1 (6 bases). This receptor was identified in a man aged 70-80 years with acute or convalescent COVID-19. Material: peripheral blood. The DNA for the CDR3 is TGTGCCAGCAGTTTAGGGGGGGCCACTGAAGCTTTCTTT. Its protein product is CASSLGGATEAFF.